Listed here are 17 T cell receptor beta chains from one sample, sequenced in a study of response to subunit inactivated influenza vaccine. TCRdb used MiXCR to reprocess the RT-PCR reads, holding one entry per CDR3 protein. The sample contains around 480,000 distinct CDR3 sequences, 15% to 20% of which appear only once. Sequencing used CD4+ T cells sorted from PBMCs, obtained roughly 24 months after vaccination. The receptors come from a man aged 50-75 years who received an inactivated influenza vaccine.

This clonotype was picked up a small number of times. CDR3: CASSLYPGGGGYTF. The CDR3 DNA reads TGCGCCAGCAGCTTGTACCCAGGGGGCGGTGGCTACACCTTC. The chain recombines TRBV5-1 with TRBJ1-2; TRBD1 agrees at 8 bases. Germline CDR1 and CDR2: SGHRS and YFSETQ. The CDR3 runs 14 residues. Trimming cost V 1 base and J 7 bases; bases outside gene matches: 6.

Many counts were recorded for this clonotype. This rearrangement joins TRBV9 to TRBJ2-1; 8 bases agree with TRBD1. Per germline, CDR1 SGDLS and CDR2 YYNGEE. V trimming: 0 bases; J trimming: 12 bases; junction bases outside the gene matches: 11. The CDR3 runs 15 residues. CDR3 in amino acids: CASSVEAGSRGRQFF. The CDR3 DNA sequence: TGTGCCAGCAGCGTAGAGGCTGGGAGCAGGGGGCGGCAGTTCTTC.

This clonotype occurred a few times. The chain carries TRBV6-4 and TRBJ2-1; 8 bases line up with TRBD2. V lost 1 base and J lost 6; bases outside the gene matches: 11. Germline values: CDR1 MRHNA, CDR2 SNTAGT. The CDR3 has 17 residues. The chain's CDR3 is CASSDFNSGESFNEQFF. In DNA, the CDR3 is TGTGCCAGCAGTGACTTTAATAGCGGGGAGTCGTTCAATGAGCAGTTCTTC.

In its sample, this clonotype was seen a few times. The rearrangement joins TRBV6-1 to TRBJ2-1; no clear D. This CDR3 has 13 amino acids. Trimming stripped 6 bases from V and 4 bases from J, with 10 bases between. The V gene's germline CDR1 is MNHNS and CDR2 SASEGT. The CDR3 DNA sequence: TGTGCCAGCAGCCGGACGAAGTACAATGAGCAGTTCTTC. Translation: CASSRTKYNEQFF.

The chain couples TRBV12-3 or TRBV12-4 to TRBJ2-7; 9 positions match TRBD2. CDR3 size: 19 residues. The V and J ends lost 10 bases and 0 bases, in that order; junction bases with no gene match: 22. The CDR3 bases are TGTGCCACTTCGAAGGGGGCTAGCGGGATTATGGGCGGCTCCTACGAGCAGTACTTC. Translation gives CATSKGASGIMGGSYEQYF.

This chain links TRBV20-1 with TRBJ2-7; tentative D call: TRBD2 (6 bases). The germline V gene has CDR1 DFQATT and CDR2 SNEGSKA (reference sequence). V lost 3 bases and J lost 4, with 13 bases in between. The CDR3 is made up of 13 amino acids. The CDR3 is CSASGGWGYEQYF. The CDR3 DNA reads as TGCAGTGCTAGCGGGGGATGGGGTTACGAGCAGTACTTC.

V and J are TRBV5-1 and TRBJ2-7; maybe TRBD1 (6 bases). The V end was cut by 2 bases, the J end by 4 bases, with 10 bases between. The CDR3 totals 13 residues. CDR1 is SGHRS, CDR2 YFSETQ, per germline. Here the CDR3 reads CASSLPGEYEQYF. The CDR3 region has the DNA TGCGCCAGCAGCTTACCAGGGGAATACGAGCAGTACTTC.

The chain employs TRBV20-1 and TRBJ2-1; 8 bases align to TRBD1. Per germline, CDR1 DFQATT and CDR2 SNEGSKA (reference sequence). This CDR3 has 14 amino acids. V lost 4 bases and J lost 8; bases outside the gene matches: 10. The CDR3 nucleotides are TGCAGTGCTACCACGAATACAGGGGGGTATGAGCAGTTCTTC. Amino acid sequence: CSATTNTGGYEQFF.

The chain employs TRBV3-1 and TRBJ1-4, with 9 bases fitting TRBD1. From germline, CDR1 is LGHDT and CDR2 YNNKEL (reference sequence). This CDR3 has 16 amino acids. Trimming took 2 bases from V and 6 from J; bases not matched to a gene: 7. DNA of the CDR3: TGTGCCAGCAGCCAAAGGACAGGGGCCTTATATGAAAAACTGTTTTTT. Protein sequence: CASSQRTGALYEKLFF.

This clonotype occurred a few times. V usage is TRBV15 and J usage is TRBJ2-3; 7 nucleotides line up with TRBD1. V lost 2 bases, J lost 0 bases, and 5 bases stayed unmatched. CDR1 and CDR2 from the germline V gene are LNHNV and YYDKDF (reference sequence). CDR3 length: 16 amino acids. This chain's CDR3 is CATSRRQGPSTDTQYF. The CDR3 bases are TGTGCCACCAGCAGAAGACAGGGCCCGAGCACAGATACGCAGTATTTT.

This sequence joins TRBV12-3 or TRBV12-4 and TRBJ2-6; TRBD1 is a possible D gene (6 bases). Trimming left V 3 bases short and J 0 bases short, with 18 bases between. CDR3 length equals 19 residues. The CDR3 reads CASSFFRGLLHSGANVLTF. CDR3 DNA sequence: TGTGCCAGCAGTTTCTTCAGGGGCTTACTTCACTCTGGGGCCAACGTCCTGACTTTC.

This chain uses TRBV25-1 with TRBJ2-4, with D possibly being TRBD1 (6 bases). CDR3 size: 16 residues. CDR1 and CDR2 from the germline V gene are MGHDK and SYGVNS. The ends were cut back, 8 bases at V and 0 bases at J, with 17 bases in the middle. Here the CDR3 reads CASASADSLAKNIQYF. DNA for the CDR3: TGTGCCAGCGCTTCGGCGGACAGTCTAGCCAAAAACATTCAGTACTTC.

This chain joins TRBV20-1 and TRBJ2-3; 13 bases match TRBD2. The trim removed 5 bases at V and 1 base at J, leaving 6 bases unmatched. Germline V gene lookup returns CDR1 DFQATT and CDR2 SNEGSKA (reference sequence). This CDR3 is 16 amino acids long. The CDR3 region has the DNA TGCAGTGCTTCCGGGACTAGCGGGATCCGCACAGATACGCAGTATTTT. This sequence encodes CSASGTSGIRTDTQYF.

This clonotype showed up just a few times. The V and J genes are TRBV5-1 and TRBJ2-7; perhaps TRBD2 as D (5 bases). CDR1 SGHRS and CDR2 YFSETQ come from the germline V gene. CDR3 size: 15 residues. Between the trimmed V and J ends, which lost 1 base and 0 bases, there was a span of 11 bases. The DNA for the CDR3 is TGCGCCAGCAGCTTGCAGGACTCACTCTCCTACGAGCAGTACTTC. As protein: CASSLQDSLSYEQYF.

This clonotype was seen a few times. J is TRBJ2-3 and V is TRBV20-1; 8 bases match TRBD2. CDR3 length: 13 residues. CDR1 and CDR2 from the germline V gene are DFQATT and SNEGSKA (reference sequence). The J segment lost 2 bases and the V segment lost 3 bases, leaving 1 base of the junction unmatched. For the CDR3, the DNA is TGCAGTGCTAGCGGGGGGGCCACAGATACGCAGTATTTT. Translation gives CSASGGATDTQYF.

This clonotype occurred many times. The chain combines TRBV29-1 with TRBJ2-3; 8 bases are shared with TRBD1. Losses at the gene ends were 4 bases for V and 5 bases for J; bases not matched to a gene: 11. This CDR3 is 15 amino acids long. Germline V CDR1 and CDR2: SQVTM, ANQGSEA. The DNA for the CDR3 is TGCAGCGTTGGATCCGGACAGGGTGCTAGAGATACGCAGTATTTT. Translation: CSVGSGQGARDTQYF.

This clonotype was found many times. V usage is TRBV5-1 and J usage is TRBJ2-3; 9 bases are a match to TRBD2. This CDR3 comprises 14 residues. J was trimmed by 5 bases and V by 6 bases; bases with no gene match: 7. Per the germline V gene, CDR1 is SGHRS and CDR2 is YFSETQ. The CDR3 reads CASMVMTSGDTQYF. CDR3 nucleotide sequence: TGCGCCAGCATGGTTATGACTAGCGGAGATACGCAGTATTTT.